The clone carrying this T cell receptor (beta chain) was seen ten or more times. The sample is drawn from a study of T cells in Graves' hyperthyroidism and ophthalmopathy. At the level of the study: Peripheral blood was acquired at first diagnosis, ahead of any therapy whatsoever.

RNA transcripts provided the source from which TCR beta CDR3 regions were amplified. First-round RT-PCR targeting the TCR CDR3 was performed with the HTBI primer set. TCRdb itself ran the multiplex PCR reads through MiXCR, one entry per CDR3 protein. The sample includes some 440,000 distinct CDR3 sequences, 15% to 18% seen only once; the top ten take almost 8%. Germline V gene data show CDR1 as SGHRS and CDR2 as YFSETQ. Trimming cost V 0 bases and J 4 bases; bases outside gene matches: 7. CDR3 length: 16 amino acids. Patients were excluded because of uncontrolled infection, other autoimmune disease, pregnancy or lactation.

The clonotype comes from a woman aged 18 to 35 with Graves' hyperthyroidism. The chain combines TRBV5-1 with TRBJ2-5; the match to TRBD1 covers 9 bases. Sequenced input: blood. CDR3 DNA sequence: TGCGCCAGCAGCTTGGATGGGACAGGGAAAGGAGAGACCCAGTACTTC. Translating gives CASSLDGTGKGETQYF.